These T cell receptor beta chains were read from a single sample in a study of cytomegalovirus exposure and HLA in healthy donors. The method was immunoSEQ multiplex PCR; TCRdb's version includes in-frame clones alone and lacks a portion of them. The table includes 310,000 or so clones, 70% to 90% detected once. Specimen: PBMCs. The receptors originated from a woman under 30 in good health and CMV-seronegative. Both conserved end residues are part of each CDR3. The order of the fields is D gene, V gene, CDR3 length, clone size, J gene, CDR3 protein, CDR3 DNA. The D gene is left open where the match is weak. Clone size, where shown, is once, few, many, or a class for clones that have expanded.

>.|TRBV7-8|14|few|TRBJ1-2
CASSPREGDYGYTF
TGTGCCAGCAGCCCACGGGAGGGTGACTATGGCTACACCTTC
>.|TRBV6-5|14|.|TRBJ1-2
CASSYSRSDYGYTF
TGTGCCAGCAGTTACTCCCGCAGCGATTATGGCTACACCTTC
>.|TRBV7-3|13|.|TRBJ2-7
CASSSPGLREQYF
TGTGCCAGCAGTTCTCCAGGGTTACGCGAGCAGTACTTC
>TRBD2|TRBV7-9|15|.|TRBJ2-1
CASSSGTSSYNEQFF
TGTGCCAGCAGCTCCGGGACTAGCTCCTACAATGAGCAGTTCTTC
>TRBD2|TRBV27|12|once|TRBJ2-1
CASASGGNEQFF
TGTGCCTCCGCCAGCGGGGGGAATGAGCAGTTCTTC
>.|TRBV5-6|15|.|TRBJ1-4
CASSLGGLTNEKLFF
TGTGCCAGCAGCTTGGGGGGGCTAACTAATGAAAAACTGTTTTTT
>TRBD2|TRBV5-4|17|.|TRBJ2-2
CASSFPGLAGHTGELFF
TGTGCCAGCAGTTTTCCGGGACTAGCGGGCCACACCGGGGAGCTGTTTTTT
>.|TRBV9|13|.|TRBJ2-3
CASSVANTDTQYF
TGTGCCAGCAGCGTAGCCAACACAGATACGCAGTATTTT
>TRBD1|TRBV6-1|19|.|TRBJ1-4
CASSEIGTAVGGYNEKLFF
TGTGCCAGCAGTGAAATAGGGACAGCGGTTGGGGGTTATAATGAAAAACTGTTTTTT
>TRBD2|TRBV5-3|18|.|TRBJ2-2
CARSLGGLAGVNTGELFF
TGTGCCAGAAGCTTGGGTGGACTAGCGGGGGTGAACACCGGGGAGCTGTTTTTT
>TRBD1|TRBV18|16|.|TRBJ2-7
CASSPSSGTGPYEQYF
TGTGCCAGCTCACCTTCCTCCGGGACAGGACCCTACGAGCAGTACTTC
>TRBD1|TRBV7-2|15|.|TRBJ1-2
CASNLLSGTGNGYTF
TGTGCCAGCAATCTCCTCTCCGGGACAGGGAATGGCTACACCTTC
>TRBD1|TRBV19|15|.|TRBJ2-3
CASSSRTGISDTQYF
TGTGCCAGTAGTTCTAGGACAGGGATCTCAGATACGCAGTATTTT
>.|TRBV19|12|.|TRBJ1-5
CASGTGNQPQHF
TGTGCCAGTGGAACAGGGAATCAGCCCCAGCATTTT
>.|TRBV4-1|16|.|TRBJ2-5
CASSPYGGPSQETQYF
TGCGCCAGCAGCCCGTACGGGGGGCCCAGCCAAGAGACCCAGTACTTC
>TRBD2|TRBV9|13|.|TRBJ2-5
CASSPRGEVTQYF
TGTGCCAGCAGCCCCCGGGGGGAGGTGACCCAGTACTTC
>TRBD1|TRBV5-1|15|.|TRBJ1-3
CASSLGQGQGNTIYF
TGCGCCAGCAGCTTGGGACAGGGGCAGGGAAACACCATATATTTT
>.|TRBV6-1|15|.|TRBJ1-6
CASSGGRGNNSPLHF
TGTGCCAGCAGTGGCGGCCGGGGAAATAATTCACCCCTCCACTTT
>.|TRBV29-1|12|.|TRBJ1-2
CSVERSHYGYTF
TGCAGCGTTGAACGGAGCCACTATGGCTACACCTTC
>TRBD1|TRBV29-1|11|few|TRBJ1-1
CSVGTGSEAFF
TGCAGCGTTGGGACAGGGAGTGAAGCTTTCTTT
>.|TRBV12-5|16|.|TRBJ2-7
CASGLASGVRAYEQYF
TGTGCTAGTGGTTTGGCATCGGGGGTCAGAGCCTACGAGCAGTACTTC
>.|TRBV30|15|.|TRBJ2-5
CAWSEDSNFQETQYF
TGTGCCTGGAGTGAGGACAGTAACTTCCAAGAGACCCAGTACTTC
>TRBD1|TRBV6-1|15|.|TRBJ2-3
CASSEAGQITDTQYF
TGTGCCAGCAGTGAAGCGGGACAGATCACAGATACGCAGTATTTT
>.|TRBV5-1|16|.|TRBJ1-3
CASSLGRQTDGNTIYF
TGCGCCAGCAGCTTGGGTAGACAGACAGATGGAAACACCATATATTTT
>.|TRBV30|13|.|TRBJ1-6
CAWSPEPNSPLHF
TGTGCCTGGAGTCCGGAGCCCAATTCACCCCTCCACTTT
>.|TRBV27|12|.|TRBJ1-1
CASREGVTEAFF
TGTGCCAGCCGTGAGGGTGTCACTGAAGCTTTCTTT
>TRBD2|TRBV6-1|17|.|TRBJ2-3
CASSKGLAGGSTDTQYF
TGTGCCAGCAGTAAAGGACTAGCGGGGGGTAGCACAGATACGCAGTATTTT
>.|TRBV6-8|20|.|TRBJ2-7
CASSKTRDSHPPFYSNEQYF
TGTGCCAGCAGTAAAACCAGGGATTCACACCCTCCCTTTTATAGCAACGAGCAGTACTTC
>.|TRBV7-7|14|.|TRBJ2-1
CASSLVGSPNEQFF
TGTGCTAGCAGCTTAGTAGGGAGTCCTAATGAGCAGTTCTTC
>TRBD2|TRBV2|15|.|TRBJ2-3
CASSEAGVNTDTQYF
TGTGCCAGCAGTGAGGCGGGGGTGAACACAGATACGCAGTATTTT
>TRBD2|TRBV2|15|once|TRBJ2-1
CASKQIAGDYNEQFF
TGTGCCAGCAAACAGATAGCGGGGGACTACAATGAGCAGTTCTTC
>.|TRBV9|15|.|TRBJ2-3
CASSPSGERTDTQYF
TGTGCCAGCAGCCCTTCGGGGGAGCGCACAGATACGCAGTATTTT
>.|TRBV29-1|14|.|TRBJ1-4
CSVEDFRAGEKLFF
TGCAGCGTTGAAGATTTCAGGGCAGGAGAAAAACTGTTTTTT
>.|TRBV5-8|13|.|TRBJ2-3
CASRPPVADTQYF
TGTGCCAGCCGTCCCCCAGTTGCAGATACGCAGTATTTT
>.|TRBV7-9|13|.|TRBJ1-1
CASSWYRDTEAFF
TGTGCCAGCAGCTGGTACAGGGACACTGAAGCTTTCTTT
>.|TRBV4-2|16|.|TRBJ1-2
CASSQNQNTAYYGYTF
TGTGCCAGCAGCCAAAACCAGAATACAGCCTACTATGGCTACACCTTC
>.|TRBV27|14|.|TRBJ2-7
CASSPGSSSYEQYF
TGTGCCAGCAGTCCCGGATCTAGCTCCTACGAGCAGTACTTC
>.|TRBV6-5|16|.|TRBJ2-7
CASSYGPSLADYEQYF
TGTGCCAGCAGTTACGGGCCTTCCCTCGCCGATTACGAGCAGTACTTC
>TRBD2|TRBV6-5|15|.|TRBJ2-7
CASSYGAGVAYEQYF
TGTGCCAGCAGTTACGGCGCGGGGGTGGCCTACGAGCAGTACTTC
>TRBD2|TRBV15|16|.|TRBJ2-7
CATSRDGSGGTYEQYF
TGTGCCACCAGCAGAGATGGTAGCGGGGGGACCTACGAGCAGTACTTC
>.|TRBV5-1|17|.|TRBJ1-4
CASSSGGTRATNEKLFF
TGCGCCAGCAGCTCGGGTGGGACACGGGCAACTAATGAAAAACTGTTTTTT
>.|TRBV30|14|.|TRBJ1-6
CAWTGRADNSPLHF
TGTGCCTGGACCGGGCGGGCAGATAATTCACCCCTCCACTTT
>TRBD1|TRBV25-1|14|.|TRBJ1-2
CASSEIGTGGGYTF
TGTGCCAGCAGTGAAATCGGGACAGGGGGTGGCTACACCTTC
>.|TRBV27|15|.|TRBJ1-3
CASRKTGHSGNTIYF
TGTGCCAGCAGAAAAACAGGACACTCTGGAAACACCATATATTTT
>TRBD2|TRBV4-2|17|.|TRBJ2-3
CASSHGVAGGDTDTQYF
TGTGCCAGCAGCCACGGCGTAGCGGGGGGGGACACAGATACGCAGTATTTT
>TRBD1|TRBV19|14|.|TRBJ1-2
CASSPDRDPRGYTF
TGTGCCAGTAGCCCGGACAGGGACCCCCGTGGCTACACCTTC
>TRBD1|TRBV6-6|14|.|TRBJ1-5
CASSHRGRNQPQHF
TGTGCCAGCAGCCACAGGGGGCGGAATCAGCCCCAGCATTTT
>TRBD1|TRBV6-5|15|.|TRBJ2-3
CASRPGQRKTDTQYF
TGTGCCAGCAGACCGGGACAGAGAAAAACAGATACGCAGTATTTT
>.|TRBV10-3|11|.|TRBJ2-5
CATSSVETQYF
TGTGCCACATCTAGCGTGGAGACCCAGTACTTC
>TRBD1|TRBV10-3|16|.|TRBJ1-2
CAISFKGQGAGYGYTF
TGTGCCATCAGTTTCAAGGGACAGGGGGCCGGCTATGGCTACACCTTC
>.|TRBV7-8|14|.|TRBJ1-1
CASSWKGWDTEAFF
TGTGCCAGCAGCTGGAAGGGGTGGGACACTGAAGCTTTCTTT
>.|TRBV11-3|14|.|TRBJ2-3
CASSSTGLTDTQYF
TGTGCCAGCAGCTCTACCGGACTCACCGATACGCAGTATTTT
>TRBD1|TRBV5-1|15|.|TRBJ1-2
CASSLGGTGNYGYTF
TGCGCCAGCAGCTTGGGAGGGACAGGGAACTATGGCTACACCTTC
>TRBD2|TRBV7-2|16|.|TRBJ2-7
CASSLWYGGGRDEQYF
TGTGCCAGCAGCTTATGGTACGGCGGGGGGAGGGACGAGCAGTACTTC
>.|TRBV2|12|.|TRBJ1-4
CASSAGGEKLFF
TGTGCCAGCAGTGCGGGGGGGGAAAAACTGTTTTTT
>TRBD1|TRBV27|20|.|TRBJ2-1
CASSLSPGQGPFLSYNEQFF
TGTGCCAGCAGTTTGTCTCCGGGACAGGGGCCATTCCTATCCTACAATGAGCAGTTCTTC